The entry below describes one TCR beta chain. The antigen remains unidentified. Sample-barcoded 5' priming and a J-beta primer mix drove a second PCR of roughly 6 to 12 cycles. MiXCR, run by TCRdb on the 5' RACE reads, gives a single entry per CDR3 protein. There are about 1.8 million distinct CDR3 sequences in the sample; just under 50% occur only once, and 2% to 2.5% lies in the top ten. The data stem from a study of blood T cells in healthy people across ages. This CDR3 region has 15 residues. Trimming shortened V by 7 bases and J by 8 bases, and 21 bases separated the two germline ends. Germline loops: CDR1 SNHLY, CDR2 FYNNEI. Study-wide points: Older age coincided with a roughly linear decline in TCR beta diversity per million T cells.

The sequence was obtained from a woman aged 40 to 55 in good health. The sample consisted of blood. V and J are TRBV2 and TRBJ2-1; TRBD1 is a possible D gene (5 bases). CDR3 in DNA: TGTGCCAGCAAGGGGCTCCGAACCCCACGAGATGAGCAGTTCTTC. It translates to CASKGLRTPRDEQFF.